This note documents a single T cell receptor beta chain sequence. Its antigen is unidentified. All of the donors resided in Nashville, Tennessee, and each was a Caucasian adult. The entry originates in a study of shared clonotypes between healthy human individuals. Broader study findings: Generation probabilities of non-shared clonotypes were lower (relative to those shared by all four donors).

It was around 220 ng DNA, about 30,000 T cell genomes, that sorted-subset replicate PCRs used. Measured with immunoSEQ multiplex PCR; TCRdb has only the in-frame clones, and not every one. This sample has roughly 1 million clones, with around four fifths found just once. CDR1 SEHNR and CDR2 FQNEAQ come from the germline V gene (reference sequence). The CDR3 is 16 residues long. Trimming took 5 bases from V and 5 from J, leaving 22 bases between them. This chain connects TRBV7-9 to TRBJ2-7; maybe TRBD1 (6 bases). The sequence was obtained from a man between 18 and 35 years old in good health. Sequenced: memory CD4+ T cells sorted from blood. This sample's subset: CD45RA-negative fraction. CDR3 sequence (DNA): TGTGCCAGCAGCCCACCCCCTGCCGGCAGGGGCCACGAGCAGTACTTC. It codes for CASSPPPAGRGHEQYF.